Listed below are T cell receptor beta chains from one sample, sequenced in a study of OX40 agonist ivuxolimab in advanced cancers. The data were produced by immunoSEQ multiplex PCR, yet TCRdb's version contains in-frame clones alone and is incomplete. In the table there are 60,000 to 95,000 clones, about 85% of which are singletons. Sequenced here: CD4+ or CD8+ T cells sorted from blood, sampled in a trial of the OX40 agonist ivuxolimab. These receptors all stem from an adult with an advanced solid tumor such as melanoma, head and neck, liver or kidney cancer. CDR3s include the opening cysteine and the closing phenylalanine or tryptophan. Each record gives: V gene, J gene, CDR3 protein.

v_call: TRBV7-9; j_call: TRBJ1-5; cdr3_aa: CASSLGLGSNQPQHF
v_call: TRBV4-2; j_call: TRBJ2-5; cdr3_aa: CASSQGRDRGGETQYF
v_call: TRBV7-9; j_call: TRBJ2-1; cdr3_aa: CASSFLRDYNEQFF
v_call: TRBV2; j_call: TRBJ2-4; cdr3_aa: CASKYTLDLNIQYF
v_call: TRBV11-3; j_call: TRBJ2-5; cdr3_aa: CASSLGGVDGETQYF
v_call: TRBV2; j_call: TRBJ1-5; cdr3_aa: CASRGRTGSSNQPQHF
v_call: TRBV5-1; j_call: TRBJ2-2; cdr3_aa: CASSFQGIAGFANTGELFF
v_call: TRBV4-1; j_call: TRBJ2-2; cdr3_aa: CASSPLLLKTGGPNTGELFF
v_call: TRBV28; j_call: TRBJ1-5; cdr3_aa: CASRGDRGWQPQHF
v_call: TRBV4-2; j_call: TRBJ1-1; cdr3_aa: CASSQDSTEAFF